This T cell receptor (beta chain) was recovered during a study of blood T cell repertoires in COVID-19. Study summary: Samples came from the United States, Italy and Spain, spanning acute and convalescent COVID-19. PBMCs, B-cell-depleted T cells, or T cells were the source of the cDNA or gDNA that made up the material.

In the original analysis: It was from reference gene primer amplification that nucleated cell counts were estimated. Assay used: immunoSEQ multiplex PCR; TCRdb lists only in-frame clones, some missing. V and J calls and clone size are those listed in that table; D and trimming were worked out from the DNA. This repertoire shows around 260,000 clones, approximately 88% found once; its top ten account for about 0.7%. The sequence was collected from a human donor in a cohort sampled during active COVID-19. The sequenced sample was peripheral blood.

The CDR3 loop is CASSSYVGSGSRQETQYF. CDR3 DNA: TGTGCCAGCAGTTCCTACGTCGGGAGCGGGAGTAGGCAAGAGACCCAGTACTTC. The gene calls are TRBV3-1 (or the pseudogene TRBV3-2) and TRBJ2-5, with TRBD2 matching 8 bases. CDR3 size: 18 residues. V gave up 6 bases and J gave up 2 bases; unmatched junction bases: 17. Germline lookup yields CDR1 LGHDT and CDR2 YNNKEL (reference sequence).